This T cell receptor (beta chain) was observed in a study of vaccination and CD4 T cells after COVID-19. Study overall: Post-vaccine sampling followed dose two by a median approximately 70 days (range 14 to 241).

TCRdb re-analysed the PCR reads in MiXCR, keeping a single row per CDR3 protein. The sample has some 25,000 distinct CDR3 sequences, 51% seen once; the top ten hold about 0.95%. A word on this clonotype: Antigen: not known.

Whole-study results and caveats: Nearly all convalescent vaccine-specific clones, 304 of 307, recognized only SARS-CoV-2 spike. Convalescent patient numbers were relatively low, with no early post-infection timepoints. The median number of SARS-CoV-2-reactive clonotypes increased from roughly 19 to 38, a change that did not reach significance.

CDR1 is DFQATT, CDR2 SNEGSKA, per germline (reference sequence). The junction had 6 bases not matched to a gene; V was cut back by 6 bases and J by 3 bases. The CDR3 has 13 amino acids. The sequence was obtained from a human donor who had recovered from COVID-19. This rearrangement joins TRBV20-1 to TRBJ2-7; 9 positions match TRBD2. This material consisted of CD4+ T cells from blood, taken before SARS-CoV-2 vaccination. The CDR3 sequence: CSALTSGYYEQYF. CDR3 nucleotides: TGCAGTGCCTTGACTAGCGGTTACTACGAGCAGTACTTC.